This TCR beta chain appears in the sequencing data of a study of cytomegalovirus exposure and HLA in healthy donors. Study-level points and caveats: Presence/absence analyses treated sequencing depth as roughly uniform across donors. Productive rates of about 87% or about 30% were seen for most TCR beta V segments in an earlier analysis. A later analysis reportedly identified an Asian-associated ancestry cluster as carrying fewer N-insertions than the roughly 670-donor mean. HLA restriction was apparent for most CMV-associated TCR beta chains in a later analysis.

In regard to this clone: Its antigen is not identified.

Per the germline V gene, CDR1 is LGHNA and CDR2 is YNFKEQ. V was pared by 6 bases and J by 6 bases, with 15 bases of the junction left unmatched. The CDR3 extends over 17 amino acids. The PCR had 60 Vbeta and 13 Jbeta primers. The data were produced by immunoSEQ multiplex PCR, yet TCRdb's version contains in-frame clones alone and is incomplete. This table has approximately 190,000 clones, approximately 80% appearing once. This TCR was sampled from a woman aged 30 to 39 in good health and CMV-seropositive. The chain combines TRBV4-2 with TRBJ2-2, with 8 nucleotides matching TRBD2. Specimen: PBMCs. CDR3 nucleotide sequence: TGTGCCAGCAGACCGGGACTAGATTGGGGTTGGCCCGGGGAGCTGTTTTTT. Its protein product is CASRPGLDWGWPGELFF.